The clone carrying this T cell receptor beta chain was seen only a few times. Its antigen is currently unknown. Source study methods: The study took CDR3 differences across clinicopathological groups and made a distant-metastasis classifier for papillary thyroid cancer from them. TCRdb re-called clones from the PCR reads using MiXCR. Here the V and J calls rest on TCRdb's processing, not on the authors' analysis. The sample shows over 15,000 clones, more than 30% of them seen only once. This sample is drawn from a study of metastatic and nonmetastatic thyroid tumors. Study overall: Where malignant and benign thyroid patients were concerned, repertoires were compared across blood and tumor or nodule tissue. Study-wide findings and caveats: Within blood and tumor, benign nodules reportedly had significantly lower TCR beta diversity than malignant thyroid tumors did.

CDR1 is MNHNS and CDR2 is SASEGT in the germline V gene. Trimming at V came to 6 bases and at J to 7 bases, leaving 9 bases not matched to a gene. The CDR3 runs 15 residues. No patient received treatment before thyroid surgery. The chain joins TRBV6-1 to TRBJ1-5, with 10 bases aligning to TRBD1. What was sequenced was tumor tissue. The clonotype was recovered from a female donor with papillary thyroid cancer or a benign thyroid nodule (not recorded which). Some clones in this sample may be carry-over from other donors' samples. CDR3 DNA sequence: TGTGCCAGCAGCACCGGGACAGGGGTCTTGCAGCCCCAGCATTTT. Translated: CASSTGTGVLQPQHF.